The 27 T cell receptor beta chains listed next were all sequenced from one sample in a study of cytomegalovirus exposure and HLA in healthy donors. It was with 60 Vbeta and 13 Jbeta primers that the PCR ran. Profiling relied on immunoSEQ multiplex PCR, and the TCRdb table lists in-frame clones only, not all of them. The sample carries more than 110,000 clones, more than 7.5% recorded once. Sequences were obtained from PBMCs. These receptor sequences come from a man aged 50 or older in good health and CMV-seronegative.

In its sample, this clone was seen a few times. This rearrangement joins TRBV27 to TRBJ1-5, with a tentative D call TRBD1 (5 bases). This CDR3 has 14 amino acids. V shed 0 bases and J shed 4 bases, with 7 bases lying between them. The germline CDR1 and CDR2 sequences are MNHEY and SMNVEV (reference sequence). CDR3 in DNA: TGTGCCAGCAGTTTATCGGGGGGGAATCAGCCCCAGCATTTT. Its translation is CASSLSGGNQPQHF.

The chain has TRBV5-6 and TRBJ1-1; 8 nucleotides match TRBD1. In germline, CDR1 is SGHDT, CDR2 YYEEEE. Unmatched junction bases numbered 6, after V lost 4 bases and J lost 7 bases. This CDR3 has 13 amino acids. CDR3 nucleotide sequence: TGTGCCAGCAGCGAAACAGGGGGTGGTGAAGCTTTCTTT. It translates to CASSETGGGEAFF.

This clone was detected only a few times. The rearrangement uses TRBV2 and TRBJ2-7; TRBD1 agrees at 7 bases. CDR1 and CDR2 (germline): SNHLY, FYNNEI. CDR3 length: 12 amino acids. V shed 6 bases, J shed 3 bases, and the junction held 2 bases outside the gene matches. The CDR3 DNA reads TGTGCCAGCAGGGGGACAGTCTACGAGCAGTACTTC. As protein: CASRGTVYEQYF.

CDR3 DNA: TGTGCCAGCAGCGCACAGGGGGCGAACGGAAACACCATATATTTT. This encodes CASSAQGANGNTIYF. This chain joins TRBV9 and TRBJ1-3; 9 positions match TRBD1. The CDR3 is 15 residues long. With V trimmed by 3 bases and J by 4 bases, 5 bases remained unmatched. CDR1 is SGDLS and CDR2 is YYNGEE in the germline V gene. The whole variable domain, filled in from reference TRBV9 and TRBJ1-3, reads DSGVTQTPKHLITATGQRVTLRCSPRSGDLSVYWYQQSLDQGLQFLIQYYNGEERAKGNILERFSAQQFPDLHSELNLSSLELGDSALYFCASSAQGANGNTIYFGEGSWLTVV.

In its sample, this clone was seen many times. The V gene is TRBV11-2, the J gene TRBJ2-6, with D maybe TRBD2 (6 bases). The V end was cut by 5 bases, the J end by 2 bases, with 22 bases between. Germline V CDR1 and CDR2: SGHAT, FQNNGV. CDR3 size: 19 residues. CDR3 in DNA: TGTGCCAGCAGCAGATTAATAAGGAGGGCCGGAGCTGGGGCCAACGTCCTGACTTTC. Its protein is CASSRLIRRAGAGANVLTF.

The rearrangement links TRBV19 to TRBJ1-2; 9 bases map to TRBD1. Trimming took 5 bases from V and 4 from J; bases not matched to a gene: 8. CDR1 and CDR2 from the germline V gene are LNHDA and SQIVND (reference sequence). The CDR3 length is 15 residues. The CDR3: CASSLQGARGYGYTF. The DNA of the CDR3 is TGTGCCAGTAGTCTACAGGGGGCTCGGGGCTATGGCTACACCTTC.

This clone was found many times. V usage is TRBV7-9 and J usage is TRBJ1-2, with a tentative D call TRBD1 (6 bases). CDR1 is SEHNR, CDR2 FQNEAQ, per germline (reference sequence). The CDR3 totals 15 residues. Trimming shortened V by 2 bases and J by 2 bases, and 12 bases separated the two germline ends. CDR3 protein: CASSLRTVRNYGYTF. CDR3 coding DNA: TGTGCCAGCAGCTTAAGGACAGTTAGAAACTATGGCTACACCTTC.

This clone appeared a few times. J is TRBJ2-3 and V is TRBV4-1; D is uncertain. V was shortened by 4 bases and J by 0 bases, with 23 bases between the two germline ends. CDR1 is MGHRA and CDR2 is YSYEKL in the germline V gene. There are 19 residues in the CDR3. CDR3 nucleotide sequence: TGCGCCAGCAGCCTCAGAGGCCCGACCGGGTATTCTAGCACAGATACGCAGTATTTT. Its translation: CASSLRGPTGYSSTDTQYF.

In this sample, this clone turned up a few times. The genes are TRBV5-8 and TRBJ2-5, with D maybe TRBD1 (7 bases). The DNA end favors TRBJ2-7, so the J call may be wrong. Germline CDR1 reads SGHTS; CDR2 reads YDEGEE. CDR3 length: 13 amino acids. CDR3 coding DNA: TGTGCCAGCAGATCCAGGGGGGCATACGAGCAGTACTTC. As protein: CASRSRGAYEQYF.

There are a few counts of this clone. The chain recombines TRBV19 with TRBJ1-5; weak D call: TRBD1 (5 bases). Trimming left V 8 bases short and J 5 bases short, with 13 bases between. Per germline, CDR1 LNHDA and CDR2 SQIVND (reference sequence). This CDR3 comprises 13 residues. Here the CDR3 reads CASRRGWDQPQHF. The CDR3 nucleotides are TGTGCCAGTCGGCGGGGGTGGGATCAGCCCCAGCATTTT.

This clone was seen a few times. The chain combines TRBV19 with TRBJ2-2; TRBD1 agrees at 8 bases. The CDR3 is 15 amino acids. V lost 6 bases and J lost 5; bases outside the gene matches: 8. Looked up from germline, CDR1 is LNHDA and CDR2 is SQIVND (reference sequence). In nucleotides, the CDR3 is TGTGCCAGTAGCCCGGACAGGGCTGGAACCGGGGAGCTGTTTTTT. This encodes CASSPDRAGTGELFF. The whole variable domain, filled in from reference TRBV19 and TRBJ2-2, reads DGGITQSPKYLFRKEGQNVTLSCEQNLNHDAMYWYRQDPGQGLRLIYYSQIVNDFQKGDIAEGYSVSREKKESFPLTVTSAQKNPTAFYLCASSPDRAGTGELFFGEGSRLTVL.

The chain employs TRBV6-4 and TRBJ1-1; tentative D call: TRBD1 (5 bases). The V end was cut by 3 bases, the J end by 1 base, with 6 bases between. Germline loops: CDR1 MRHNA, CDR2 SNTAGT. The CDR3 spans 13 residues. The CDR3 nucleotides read TGTGCCAGCAGTGAAGGACAGAACACTGAAGCTTTCTTT. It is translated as CASSEGQNTEAFF.

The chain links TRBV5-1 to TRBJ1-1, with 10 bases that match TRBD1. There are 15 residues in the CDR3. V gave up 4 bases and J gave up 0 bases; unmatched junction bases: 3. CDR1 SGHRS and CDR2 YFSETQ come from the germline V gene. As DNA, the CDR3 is TGCGCCAGCAGCCGAGGGACAGGGGTGAACACTGAAGCTTTCTTT. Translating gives CASSRGTGVNTEAFF.

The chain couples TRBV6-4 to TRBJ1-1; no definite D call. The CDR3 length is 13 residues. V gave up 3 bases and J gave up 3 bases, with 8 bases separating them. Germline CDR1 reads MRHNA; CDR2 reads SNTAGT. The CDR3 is CASSESRDTEAFF. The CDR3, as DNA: TGTGCCAGCAGTGAAAGCCGGGACACTGAAGCTTTCTTT.

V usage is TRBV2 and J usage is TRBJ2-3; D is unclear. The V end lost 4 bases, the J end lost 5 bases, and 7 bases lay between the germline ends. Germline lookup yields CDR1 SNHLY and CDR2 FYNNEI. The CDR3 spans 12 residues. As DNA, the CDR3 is TGTGCCAGCAGTGTCCAGGTAGATACGCAGTATTTT. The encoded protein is CASSVQVDTQYF.

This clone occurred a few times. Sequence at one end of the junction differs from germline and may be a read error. CDR3 DNA sequence: TGTGCCAGCAGCCTAACCGGACAGGGGAAGGGGAGTGAGCAGTTCTTC. The encoded protein is CASSLTGQGKGSEQFF. V is TRBV7-3 and J is TRBJ2-1, with 9 bases aligning to TRBD1. In germline, CDR1 is SGHTA, CDR2 FQGTGA. The CDR3 runs 16 residues.

CDR3 in amino acids: CASSFDRASNQPQHF. As DNA, the CDR3 is TGTGCCAGCAGTTTTGACAGGGCTAGCAATCAGCCCCAGCATTTT. V gene TRBV6-5 combines with J gene TRBJ1-5; 7 bases align to TRBD1. Losses at the gene ends were 4 bases for V and 0 bases for J; bases not matched to a gene: 3. The CDR3 is 15 amino acids. In germline, CDR1 is MNHEY, CDR2 SVGAGI.

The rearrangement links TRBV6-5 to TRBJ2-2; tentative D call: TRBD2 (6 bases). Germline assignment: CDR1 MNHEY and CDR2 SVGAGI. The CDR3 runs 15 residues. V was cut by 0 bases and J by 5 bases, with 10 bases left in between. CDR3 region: CASSYSRGRTGELFF. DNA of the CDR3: TGTGCCAGCAGTTACTCGAGAGGGAGGACCGGGGAGCTGTTTTTT.

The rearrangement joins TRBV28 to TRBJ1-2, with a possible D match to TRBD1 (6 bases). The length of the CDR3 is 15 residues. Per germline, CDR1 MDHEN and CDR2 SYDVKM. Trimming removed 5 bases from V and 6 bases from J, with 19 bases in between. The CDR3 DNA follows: TGTGCCAGCAGTGGAACAGGGAGGGGAAGCGATGGCTACACCTTC. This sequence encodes CASSGTGRGSDGYTF.

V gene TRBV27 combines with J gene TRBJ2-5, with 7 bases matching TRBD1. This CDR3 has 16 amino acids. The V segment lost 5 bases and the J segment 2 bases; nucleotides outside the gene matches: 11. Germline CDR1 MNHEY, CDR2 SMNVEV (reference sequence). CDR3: CASSPVNRGAQETQYF. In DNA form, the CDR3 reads TGTGCCAGCAGTCCAGTTAACAGGGGAGCTCAAGAGACCCAGTACTTC.

The CDR3 nucleotides are TGTGCCAGCACCGCATCCCCTAACTACGAGCAGTACTTC. It specifies CASTASPNYEQYF. The chain links TRBV28 to TRBJ2-7; no clear D gene. The CDR3 contains 13 residues. Deletions cut 7 bases from V and 3 bases from J, with 13 bases between. CDR1 and CDR2 from the germline V gene are MDHEN and SYDVKM.

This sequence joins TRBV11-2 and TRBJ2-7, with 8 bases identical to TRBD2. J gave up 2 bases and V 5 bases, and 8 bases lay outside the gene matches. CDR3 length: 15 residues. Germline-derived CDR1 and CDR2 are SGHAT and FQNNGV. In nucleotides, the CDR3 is TGTGCCAGCAGCCCCGGGGCGGGAGGTACCTACGAGCAGTACTTC. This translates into CASSPGAGGTYEQYF.

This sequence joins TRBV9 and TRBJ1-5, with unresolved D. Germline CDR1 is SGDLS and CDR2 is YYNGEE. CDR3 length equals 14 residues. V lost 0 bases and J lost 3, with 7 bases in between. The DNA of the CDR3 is TGTGCCAGCAGCGTAGACAGTGACAATCAGCCCCAGCATTTT. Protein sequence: CASSVDSDNQPQHF.

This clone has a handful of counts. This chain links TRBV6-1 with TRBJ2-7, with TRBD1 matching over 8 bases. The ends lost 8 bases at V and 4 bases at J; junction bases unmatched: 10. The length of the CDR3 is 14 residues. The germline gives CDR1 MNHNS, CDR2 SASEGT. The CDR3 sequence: CASRWDRPPYEQYF. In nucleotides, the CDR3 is TGTGCCAGCCGGTGGGACAGGCCACCTTACGAGCAGTACTTC.

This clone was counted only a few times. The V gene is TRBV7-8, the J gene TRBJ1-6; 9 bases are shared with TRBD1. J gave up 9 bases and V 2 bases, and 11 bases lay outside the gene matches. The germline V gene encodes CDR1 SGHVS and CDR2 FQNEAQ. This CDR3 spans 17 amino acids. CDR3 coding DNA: TGTGCCAGCAGCTTACGGGTCCTACAGGGGGCGATTTCACCCCTCCACTTT. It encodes CASSLRVLQGAISPLHF.

Written as DNA, the CDR3 is TGTGCCAGCAGTTCCCCCGGGGACAGCCCTCATGGCTACACCTTC. The encoded protein is CASSSPGDSPHGYTF. The chain employs TRBV27 and TRBJ1-2, with 7 nucleotides matching TRBD1. The ends lost 4 bases at V and 6 bases at J; junction bases unmatched: 11. The CDR3 runs to 15 residues. Germline lookup yields CDR1 MNHEY and CDR2 SMNVEV (reference sequence).

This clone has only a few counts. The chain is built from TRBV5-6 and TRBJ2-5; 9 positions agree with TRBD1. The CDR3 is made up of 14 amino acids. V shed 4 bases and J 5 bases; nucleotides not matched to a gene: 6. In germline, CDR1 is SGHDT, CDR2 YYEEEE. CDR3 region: CASSLQGTGETQYF. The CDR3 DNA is TGTGCCAGCAGCCTGCAGGGGACAGGGGAGACCCAGTACTTC.